The next 8 T cell receptor beta chains were all read from a single sample in a study of vaccination effects on CD4 cells after COVID-19. No antigen has been assigned to these receptors. Generated by immunoSEQ multiplex PCR, the TCRdb table keeps only in-frame clones and is missing some. The sample lists about 14,000 clones, less than 85% seen once, with roughly 24% in the top ten. Peptide-pool stimulation followed by sequencing identified expanded antigen-specific CD4+ clonotypes in the ViraFEST assay. Once cultured for approximately 10 days, the cells underwent separation to obtain CD4+ T cells. The sample here was CD4+ T cells from PBMCs cultured with HCoV-229E spike peptides, taken before COVID-19 vaccination. Receptor source: a human donor who received a COVID-19 vaccine.

The chain is built from TRBV5-4 and TRBJ2-7, with D maybe TRBD2 (7 bases). The germline V gene has CDR1 SGHNT and CDR2 YYREEE (reference sequence). The CDR3 spans 16 residues. The germline V and J ends were trimmed by 4 bases and 2 bases, with 19 bases remaining between them. CDR3 in DNA: TGTGCCAGCAGCCGGGGGGCACTCCAAATTACCTACGAGCAGTACTTC. It is translated as CASSRGALQITYEQYF.

The chain joins TRBV25-1 to TRBJ2-1; 7 bases map to TRBD2. The CDR3 has 14 amino acids. The junction had 10 bases not matched to a gene; V was cut back by 7 bases and J by 7 bases. Per the germline V gene, CDR1 is MGHDK and CDR2 is SYGVNS. This CDR3 is CASNAGVRSNEQFF. The DNA for the CDR3 is TGTGCCAGCAACGCGGGAGTAAGGTCAAATGAGCAGTTCTTC.

The V and J genes are TRBV6-2 or TRBV6-3 and TRBJ1-5, with TRBD1 as a possible D gene (5 bases). Trimming removed 4 bases from V and 2 bases from J, with 12 bases in between. The CDR3 has 15 residues. Germline V gene lookup returns CDR1 MNHEY and CDR2 SVGEGT. CDR3 in DNA: TGTGCCAGCAGTTGGGGCCATAAGGGCAATCAGCCCCAGCATTTT. This encodes CASSWGHKGNQPQHF.

This clone appeared a single time. The rearrangement links TRBV27 to TRBJ1-2, with 11 bases lining up with TRBD1. CDR1 and CDR2 from the germline V gene are MNHEY and SMNVEV (reference sequence). This CDR3 comprises 15 residues. After removal of 6 bases from V and 2 bases from J, the junction contained 5 bases not matched to a gene. CDR3 bases: TGTGCCAGCAGGCGGACAGGGGGCCCAAACTATGGCTACACCTTC. Protein sequence: CASRRTGGPNYGYTF.

This clone has more than one count but fewer than ten. V usage is TRBV12-3 or TRBV12-4 and J usage is TRBJ1-2; no clear D gene. This CDR3 spans 13 amino acids. Deletions cut 2 bases from V and 4 bases from J, with 8 bases between. CDR3 amino acids: CASSLRAGYGYTF. CDR3 sequence (DNA): TGTGCCAGCAGTTTAAGGGCAGGCTATGGCTACACCTTC.

The rearrangement links TRBV18 to TRBJ1-1; unclear D gene. Deletions cut 1 base from V and 0 bases from J, with 6 bases between. The CDR3 is 14 amino acids. The V gene's germline CDR1 is KGHSH and CDR2 LQKENI. CDR3 loop: CASSPLLVNTEAFF. CDR3 sequence (DNA): TGTGCCAGCTCACCACTTTTGGTGAACACTGAAGCTTTCTTT.

V is TRBV6-5 and J is TRBJ1-2; TRBD1 agrees at 8 bases. The trim removed 5 bases at V and 7 bases at J, leaving 9 bases unmatched. CDR3 length: 14 amino acids. Per germline, CDR1 MNHEY and CDR2 SVGAGI. In DNA, the CDR3 is TGTGCCAGCAGTCCCGACCAGGGGGCTCGTGGCTACACCTTC. It translates to CASSPDQGARGYTF.

The chain's CDR3 is CATSRGSMRAGEQYF. The CDR3 DNA reads as TGTGCCACCAGCAGGGGTTCAATGCGGGCCGGCGAGCAGTACTTC. The genes are TRBV15 and TRBJ2-7; perhaps TRBD2 as D (5 bases). The CDR3 extends over 15 amino acids. CDR1 and CDR2 from the germline V gene are LNHNV and YYDKDF (reference sequence). The ends were cut back, 3 bases at V and 6 bases at J, with 18 bases in the middle.